This TCR beta chain was recorded in a study of T cell changes during pregnancy in multiple sclerosis. The length of the CDR3 is 16 residues. Germline V gene lookup returns CDR1 SGDLS and CDR2 YYNGEE. V shed 3 bases and J 6 bases; nucleotides not matched to a gene: 14. This table comes from immunoSEQ multiplex PCR, and its TCRdb copy is limited to in-frame clones, with some not included. The sample carries about 45,000 clones, approximately 88% recorded once. Specimen: CD4+ T cells from peripheral blood mononuclear cells, collected in the first trimester of pregnancy. The V and J genes are TRBV9 and TRBJ1-2, with 7 positions matching TRBD1. The clonotype comes from a female donor with multiple sclerosis, enrolled in a pregnancy study. The CDR3 DNA reads as TGTGCCAGCAGCGCACATTACAGGGGAGAGAAAGATGGCTACACCTTC. This gives the protein CASSAHYRGEKDGYTF.